This entry lists 8 T cell receptor beta chains sequenced from one sample in a study of OX40 agonist ivuxolimab in advanced cancers. Only in-frame clones appear in the TCRdb table, and some are missing; sequencing was by immunoSEQ multiplex PCR. The sample holds 55,000 to 80,000 clones, roughly nine tenths seen once. Specimen: CD4+ or CD8+ T cells sorted from blood, collected in a trial of the OX40 agonist ivuxolimab. The source is an adult with an advanced solid tumor such as melanoma, head and neck, liver or kidney cancer.

V and J are TRBV19 and TRBJ2-7; D may correspond to TRBD1 or TRBD2 (5 bases each). Germline V lookup: CDR1 LNHDA, CDR2 SQIVND (reference sequence). The length of the CDR3 is 15 residues. Trimming removed 3 bases from V and 6 bases from J, with 18 bases in between. The CDR3 loop is CASSMRVQTGGEQYF. The CDR3 coding sequence is TGTGCCAGTAGTATGCGGGTCCAGACTGGGGGCGAGCAGTACTTC.

This chain links TRBV5-1 with TRBJ2-3, with D perhaps matching TRBD2 (5 bases). CDR1 and CDR2 (germline): SGHRS, YFSETQ. The CDR3 is 15 amino acids. V was cut by 5 bases and J by 5 bases, with 18 bases left in between. DNA for the CDR3: TGCGCCAGCAGTCTCCTCCGGGGAGAAGGAGATACGCAGTATTTT. Its translation is CASSLLRGEGDTQYF. Full variable domain (rest looked up from reference TRBV5-1 and TRBJ2-3): KAGVTQTPRYLIKTRGQQVTLSCSPISGHRSVSWYQQTPGQGLQFLFEYFSETQRNKGNFPGRFSGRQFSNSRSEMNVSTLELGDSALYLCASSLLRGEGDTQYFGPGTRLTVL.

The J gene is TRBJ1-4, the V gene TRBV27; 9 positions agree with TRBD1. The junction had 8 bases not matched to a gene; V was cut back by 4 bases and J by 8 bases. The CDR3 has 15 amino acids. CDR1 is MNHEY and CDR2 is SMNVEV in the germline V gene (reference sequence). The CDR3 bases are TGTGCCAGCAGTTCCTTGGGACAGGGCTGGGAAAAACTGTTTTTT. Translation: CASSSLGQGWEKLFF.

This clone was seen once. CDR3 amino acids: CASSPGTGGYEQYF. The CDR3 DNA is TGTGCCAGCAGCCCCGGGACAGGGGGTTACGAGCAGTACTTC. The chain uses TRBV14 and TRBJ2-7; 11 bases are a match to TRBD1. The V gene end was trimmed by 4 bases and the J gene end by 4 bases; junction bases not matched to a gene: 3. The V gene's germline CDR1 is SGHDN and CDR2 FVKESK. CDR3 size: 14 residues. The full variable domain, rest sourced from reference TRBV14 and TRBJ2-7, is EAGVTQFPSHSVIEKGQTVTLRCDPISGHDNLYWYRRVMGKEIKFLLHFVKESKQDESGMPNNRFLAERTGGTYSTLKVQPAELEDSGVYFCASSPGTGGYEQYFGPGTRLTVT.

CDR3 amino acids: CASSRPRPNTGELFF. DNA for the CDR3: TGTGCCAGCAGCCGACCTCGTCCGAACACCGGGGAGCTGTTTTTT. V gene TRBV7-9 combines with J gene TRBJ2-2; D remains unclear. Germline lookup yields CDR1 SEHNR and CDR2 FQNEAQ (reference sequence). Trimming took off 5 bases at V and 0 bases at J, with 10 bases between the two ends. The CDR3 runs to 15 residues.

The chain recombines TRBV5-4 with TRBJ1-1; D call uncertain. Germline values: CDR1 SGHNT, CDR2 YYREEE (reference sequence). The germline V and J ends were trimmed by 4 bases and 1 base, with 17 bases remaining between them. CDR3 length: 16 amino acids. CDR3 sequence (DNA): TGTGCCAGCAGCCCATTCAACACCCCCGGGAACACTGAAGCTTTCTTT. Its protein is CASSPFNTPGNTEAFF.

This clone was counted a single time. The CDR3 loop reads CAIRGARGKAGELFF. As DNA, the CDR3 is TGTGCCATCAGGGGGGCGAGGGGCAAGGCCGGGGAGCTGTTTTTT. This chain connects TRBV10-3 to TRBJ2-2; D possibly corresponds to TRBD1 (6 bases). The CDR3 spans 15 residues. Germline V CDR1 and CDR2: ENHRY, SYGVKD. Trimming pared 6 bases from V and 6 bases from J, leaving 17 bases between.

The rearrangement links TRBV19 to TRBJ1-1; D unresolved. Germline V gives CDR1 LNHDA, CDR2 SQIVND (reference sequence). This CDR3 has 13 residues. V lost 6 bases to trimming and J lost 4 bases, with 12 bases between them. The CDR3 coding sequence is TGTGCCAGTAGCTATGGACGACGCACTGAAGCTTTCTTT. This gives the protein CASSYGRRTEAFF.